The TCR beta chain described here comes from a study of blood T cells in healthy people across ages. Points from the study as a whole: Older age went with lower TCR beta diversity per million T cells, in a roughly linear way.

PCR was performed a second time for roughly 7 to 11 cycles using a sample-barcoded 5' primer and a J-beta primer mix. The study obtained at least 3 million CDR3-containing paired-end reads from every sample. TCRdb passed the 5' RACE reads through MiXCR, listing each CDR3 protein once. The top ten clones hold 20% to 25% of a sample with fewer than 900,000 distinct CDR3 sequences, around 46% of them seen once. V was trimmed by 6 bases and J by 9 bases, leaving 12 bases between them. The CDR3 covers 12 residues. Germline CDR1 is LGHNA and CDR2 is YNFKEQ. Isolation recovered at least 7 million PBMCs from every sample. This clonotype appeared a few times. What it recognizes is unknown.

The sequence was collected from an older woman in good health. The chain recombines TRBV4-2 with TRBJ2-1; unclear D gene. The material sequenced was blood. The CDR3 coding sequence is TGTGCCAGCAGTCCCGTACGTGGTGAGCAGTTCTTC. Amino acid sequence: CASSPVRGEQFF.